The rows below give T cell receptor beta chains drawn from one sample of a study of blood T cells in healthy people across ages. TCRdb redid the calling of the 5' RACE reads with MiXCR, one entry per CDR3 protein. Here the sample spans around 2 million distinct CDR3 sequences, roughly 43% being singletons. Sequencing used blood. The receptors shown here come from a human donor in good health. The CDR3 runs from the conserved cysteine through the conserved F or W. D genes are given only for firm matches. Where a row states a size, it is once, few, many or the class of an expanded clone; other rows omit it.

TRBJ2-1,TRBV7-9,-,TRBD1,CASSLDWGQGLSYEQFF,TGTGCCAGCAGCTTAGATTGGGGACAGGGGCTCTCCTACGAGCAGTTCTTC
TRBJ1-6,TRBV5-6,-,-,CASALGMGPPLHF,TGTGCCAGCGCCCTTGGGATGGGCCCACCCCTCCACTTT
TRBJ2-4,TRBV4-3,few,TRBD2,CASSQDLISGGAEPAKNIQYF,TGCGCCAGCAGCCAAGATCTGATTAGCGGGGGGGCGGAACCAGCCAAAAACATTCAGTACTTC
TRBJ1-1,TRBV6-5,few,-,CASTQQAANTEAFF,TGTGCCAGCACCCAACAGGCCGCGAACACTGAAGCTTTCTTT
TRBJ2-7,TRBV11-1,few,-,CASSPGGWAGVYEQYF,TGTGCCAGCAGCCCAGGAGGGTGGGCAGGTGTTTACGAGCAGTACTTC
TRBJ2-5,TRBV29-1,few,-,CSVEGSRETQYF,TGCAGCGTTGAGGGGTCTAGAGAGACCCAGTACTTC
TRBJ2-2,TRBV7-2,once,-,CASSRWGQNTGELFF,TGTGCCAGCAGCCGATGGGGGCAGAACACCGGGGAGCTGTTTTTT
TRBJ2-5,TRBV20-1,-,-,CSAPSGGVPQYF,TGCAGTGCTCCGAGCGGTGGGGTGCCCCAGTACTTC
TRBJ2-7,TRBV12-3/TRBV12-4,few,-,CASSWKRNYEQYF,TGTGCCAGCAGTTGGAAACGGAACTACGAGCAGTACTTC
TRBJ2-7,TRBV27,few,-,CASSFTGNSNYEQYF,TGTGCCAGCAGTTTTACCGGGAACTCTAACTACGAGCAGTACTTC
TRBJ1-5,TRBV7-2,-,-,CASSLRAGSSDQPQHF,TGTGCCAGCAGCTTACGGGCAGGGAGTAGCGATCAGCCCCAGCATTTT
TRBJ2-1,TRBV7-9,-,TRBD1,CASSSPPGQGEMDEQFF,TGTGCCAGCAGCTCCCCTCCGGGACAGGGAGAAATGGATGAGCAGTTCTTC
TRBJ2-2,TRBV4-3,-,TRBD2,CASSIGGGAGELFF,TGCGCCAGCAGTATCGGCGGGGGGGCCGGGGAGCTGTTTTTT
TRBJ1-1,TRBV27,-,-,CASSPGRGWTEAFF,TGTGCCAGCAGCCCCGGCAGGGGATGGACTGAAGCTTTCTTT
TRBJ2-5,TRBV6-1,-,TRBD1,CASSVFYHGTEQETQYF,TGTGCCAGCAGTGTTTTTTACCACGGGACAGAGCAAGAGACCCAGTACTTC
TRBJ2-3,TRBV2,once,TRBD1,CASRVGQGDADTQYF,TGTGCCAGCAGGGTGGGACAGGGGGATGCAGATACGCAGTATTTT
TRBJ2-5,TRBV29-1,-,-,CRYHSPVRRETQYF,TGCAGATACCACAGCCCGGTACGGAGGGAGACCCAGTACTTC
TRBJ2-3,TRBV4-3,few,TRBD1,CASSQGVGGSTDTQYF,TGCGCCAGCAGCCAAGGGGTAGGGGGCTCAACAGATACGCAGTATTTT
TRBJ2-7,TRBV5-6,few,-,CASSSRGPAIYEQYF,TGTGCCAGCAGCTCCCGAGGTCCAGCTATCTACGAGCAGTACTTC
TRBJ2-7,TRBV3-1,few,TRBD1,CASSQIPGQGAYEQYF,TGTGCCAGCAGCCAAATTCCGGGACAGGGTGCCTACGAGCAGTACTTC
TRBJ1-4,TRBV7-8,-,-,CASSLEAQGNEKLFF,TGTGCCAGCAGTCTAGAAGCGCAGGGGAATGAAAAACTGTTTTTT
TRBJ2-3,TRBV29-1,-,TRBD2,CSVLLAGASIATDTQYF,TGCAGCGTTTTACTAGCGGGGGCGTCTATAGCGACAGATACGCAGTATTTT
TRBJ1-2,TRBV5-1,-,TRBD1,CASSSGTAQYGYTF,TGCGCCAGCAGCTCAGGGACAGCTCAATATGGCTACACCTTC
TRBJ2-7,TRBV28,-,-,CASHSVRGQYF,TGTGCCAGCCACTCGGTACGGGGGCAGTACTTC
TRBJ1-2,TRBV27,few,-,CASSDTGTSNYGYTF,TGTGCCAGCAGTGATACCGGGACGTCAAACTATGGCTACACCTTC
TRBJ2-3,TRBV12-5,-,TRBD2,CASGPRGAGAPRGTQYF,TGTGCTAGTGGTCCCCGGGGAGCGGGGGCCCCGCGGGGTACGCAGTATTTT
TRBJ1-2,TRBV28,few,TRBD1,CASSYSGQRYDYTF,TGTGCCAGCAGTTATTCGGGACAGAGATATGACTACACCTTC
TRBJ2-4,TRBV5-6,-,TRBD2,CASRFFQTSGEDIQYF,TGTGCCAGCAGGTTCTTCCAAACTAGCGGGGAAGACATTCAGTACTTC
TRBJ2-7,TRBV6-5,-,-,CASSYSWGHSSYEQYF,TGTGCCAGCAGTTACTCGTGGGGCCACAGCTCCTACGAGCAGTACTTC
TRBJ1-1,TRBV19,-,TRBD1,CATKDPGGNTEAFF,TGTGCCACTAAGGACCCAGGGGGGAACACTGAAGCTTTCTTT
TRBJ2-5,TRBV20-1,-,-,CSASEGGETQYF,TGCAGTGCTAGTGAGGGGGGGGAGACCCAGTACTTC
TRBJ1-2,TRBV29-1,-,TRBD1,CSVSRGTDGYTF,TGCAGCGTTTCCAGGGGGACAGATGGCTACACCTTC
TRBJ2-5,TRBV6-2/TRBV6-3,few,TRBD2,CASNGGENQETQYF,TGTGCCAGCAACGGGGGGGAGAACCAAGAGACCCAGTACTTC
TRBJ1-6,TRBV2,few,TRBD1,CASSGQGLNSPLHF,TGTGCCAGCAGCGGACAGGGGTTGAATTCACCCCTCCACTTT
TRBJ2-7,TRBV7-9,few,TRBD2,CASSLNTGTTSYEQYF,TGTGCCAGCAGCCTAAATACCGGGACTACCTCCTACGAGCAGTACTTC
TRBJ2-1,TRBV6-5,few,-,CASTRVNEQFF,TGTGCCAGCACCCGAGTGAATGAGCAGTTCTTC
TRBJ2-1,TRBV7-9,-,-,CASNHQQGEQFF,TGTGCCAGCAACCACCAGCAAGGTGAGCAGTTCTTC
TRBJ2-7,TRBV9,-,-,CASSLGGVGKQYF,TGTGCCAGCAGTCTAGGGGGGGTAGGCAAGCAGTACTTC
TRBJ2-3,TRBV20-1,-,-,CSAHRGGRTDTQYF,TGCAGTGCCCATAGGGGGGGGCGCACAGATACGCAGTATTTT
TRBJ1-5,TRBV4-3,-,TRBD1,CASSQDRIQGSNQPQHF,TGCGCCAGCAGCCAAGATAGGATACAGGGGAGCAATCAGCCCCAGCATTTT